This TCR beta chain was retrieved from a study of blood T cell repertoires in COVID-19. In the study overall: Donors in the United States, Italy and Spain gave samples during acute or convalescent COVID-19. The analysed material was cDNA or gDNA that came from T cells, B-cell-depleted T cells, or PBMCs.

How the authors handled the data: Estimation of nucleated cell counts was performed using reference gene primer amplification. The repertoire was sequenced with immunoSEQ multiplex PCR; TCRdb's copy has only in-frame clones and lacks some. V, J and clone size are taken as reported in that table, and D and trimming were inferred from the DNA itself. The sample includes 170,000 or so clones, 65% to 90% of them seen just once. The CDR3 totals 12 residues. The V gene end was trimmed by 5 bases and the J gene end by 12 bases; junction bases not matched to a gene: 5. The germline V gene has CDR1 GTSNPN and CDR2 SVGIG (reference sequence).

The chain is built from TRBV30 and TRBJ1-6, with 9 bases identical to TRBD1. This receptor was identified in a man aged 45-65 years with active or convalescent COVID-19. Sequencing used peripheral blood. CDR3: CAWSGQGLPLHF. The CDR3 region has the DNA TGTGCCTGGTCGGGACAGGGTTTACCCCTCCACTTT.